This is a list of T cell receptor beta chains from one sample in a study of read filtering for tumor transcriptome and immune sequencing. From the reads, TCRdb called clonotypes with MiXCR, one entry per CDR3 protein. The data hold about 130,000 distinct CDR3 sequences, with over 10% observed a single time. Sequenced: a population of CD138-negative cells sorted from bone marrow. The source is a donor aged 40 or older with multiple myeloma. Each CDR3 is given without its conserved first and last residue.

V gene	J gene	CDR3 protein
TRBV19	TRBJ2-4	ASSIEGRGVNIQY
TRBV7-3	TRBJ2-2	ASSMTGSAGELF
TRBV29-1	TRBJ1-2	SVVVQGANYGYT
TRBV19	TRBJ1-2	ASSPYSGAQSYT
TRBV29-1	TRBJ2-5	SAGQFQETQY
TRBV6-1	TRBJ2-3	ASSGGQTGDDTQY
TRBV12-3/TRBV12-4	TRBJ1-6	ASRSGNSPLH
TRBV5-6	TRBJ2-7	ASSLYGAGASTYEQY
TRBV5-5	TRBJ1-5	ASLQPQH
TRBV5-6	TRBJ2-1	ASSLTSIWNEQF
TRBV6-1	TRBJ2-2	ASSEWGNGSGELF
TRBV29-1	TRBJ2-3	SLRRGTDTQY
TRBV20-1	TRBJ1-4	STSTPDEKLF
TRBV6-1	TRBJ1-5	ASSPRAGTPNQPQH
TRBV5-1	TRBJ2-3	ASSFLDGRDTQY
TRBV6-6	TRBJ1-5	ASSSTGTGRNQPQH
TRBV6-1	TRBJ1-5	ASSERVQGRTQPQH
TRBV20-1	TRBJ2-3	SAREGGLAGTYTDTQY
TRBV5-1	TRBJ1-1	ASSLAGAILNTEAF
TRBV19	TRBJ1-2	ATSGTGYGYGYT
TRBV6-2/TRBV6-3	TRBJ2-5	ASSGGLAGVTQY
TRBV7-2	TRBJ2-4	ASSSTLAKNTQY
TRBV5-1	TRBJ2-2	ASSLLAGHPGELF
TRBV4-2	TRBJ2-6	ASSQEEGAGANVLT
TRBV24-1	TRBJ2-5	ATSDSTGAQETQY
TRBV29-1	TRBJ2-1	SVGPGGYNEQF
TRBV6-1	TRBJ2-3	ASSQPGAVDTQY
TRBV28	TRBJ2-6	ASRERERAGANVLT
TRBV6-2/TRBV6-3	TRBJ2-3	ASSYSPETSADTQY
TRBV5-4	TRBJ1-1	ASSAGGQKPNTEAF
TRBV10-3	TRBJ1-2	AISEPSHYGYT
TRBV28	TRBJ2-6	ASTLPDSGANVLT
TRBV20-1	TRBJ2-7	SARTTPYEQY
TRBV7-2	TRBJ2-1	ASSSQGFEQF
TRBV3-1	TRBJ2-7	ASSPWPAGANYEQY
TRBV2	TRBJ1-2	ASSEREGYGYT
TRBV18	TRBJ1-5	ASSPLTQDHNQPQH
TRBV28	TRBJ2-5	ASSFVETQY
TRBV30	TRBJ1-4	AWNRGRDEKLF
TRBV29-1	TRBJ2-1	SVVGTGDEQF
TRBV20-1	TRBJ2-2	SARDWGGVNTGELF
TRBV7-2	TRBJ2-7	ASGLELGGQAPYERY
TRBV3-1	TRBJ2-2	ASTRGGVNTGELF
TRBV7-6	TRBJ2-1	ASSERGVWREQF
TRBV4-1	TRBJ2-3	ASSQESPVASGSTDTQY